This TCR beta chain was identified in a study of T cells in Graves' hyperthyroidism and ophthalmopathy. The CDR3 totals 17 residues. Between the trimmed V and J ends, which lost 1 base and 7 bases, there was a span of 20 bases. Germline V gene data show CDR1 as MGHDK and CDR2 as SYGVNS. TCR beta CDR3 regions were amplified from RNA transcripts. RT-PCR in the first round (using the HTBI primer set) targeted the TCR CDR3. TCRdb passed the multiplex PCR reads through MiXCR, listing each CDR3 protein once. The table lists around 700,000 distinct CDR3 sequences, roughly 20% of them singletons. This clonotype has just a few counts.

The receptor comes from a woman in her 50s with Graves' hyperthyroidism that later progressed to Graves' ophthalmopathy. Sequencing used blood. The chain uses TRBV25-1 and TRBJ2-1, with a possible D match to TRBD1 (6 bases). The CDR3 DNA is TGTGCCAGCAGTGAATCCTACGTGAGGGGGATTGGTAATGAGCAGTTCTTC. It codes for CASSESYVRGIGNEQFF.